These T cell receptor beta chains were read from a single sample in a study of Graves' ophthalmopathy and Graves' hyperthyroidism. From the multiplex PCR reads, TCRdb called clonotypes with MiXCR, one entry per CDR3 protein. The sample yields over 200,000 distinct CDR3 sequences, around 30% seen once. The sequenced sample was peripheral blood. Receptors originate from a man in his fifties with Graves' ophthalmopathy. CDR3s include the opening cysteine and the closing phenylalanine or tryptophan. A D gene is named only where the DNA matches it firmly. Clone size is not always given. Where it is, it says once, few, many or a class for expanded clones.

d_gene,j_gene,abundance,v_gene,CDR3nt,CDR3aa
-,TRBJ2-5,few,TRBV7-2,TGTGCCAGCAGTCGGCAGCGCCAGGTTGGAGAGACCCAGTACTTC,CASSRQRQVGETQYF
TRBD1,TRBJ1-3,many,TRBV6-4,TGTGCCAGCAGTCCCGAGGGGACAGGGACCTCTGGAAACACCATATATTTT,CASSPEGTGTSGNTIYF
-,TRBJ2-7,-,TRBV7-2,TGTGCCAGCAGCCCCACGCCCACCGTCTACGAGCAGTACTTC,CASSPTPTVYEQYF
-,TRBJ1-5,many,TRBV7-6,TGTGCCAGCAGCTGGGGGGACGGAGATCAGCCCCAGCATTTT,CASSWGDGDQPQHF
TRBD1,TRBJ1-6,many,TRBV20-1,TGCAGTGCTAGTTGGGACAGGGGCAATTCACCCCTCCACTTT,CSASWDRGNSPLHF
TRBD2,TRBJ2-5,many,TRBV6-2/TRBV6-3,TGTGCCAGCAGTTCTCGACTAGCGGGAACCTTCTTGGAACGAGAGACCCAGTACTTC,CASSSRLAGTFLERETQYF
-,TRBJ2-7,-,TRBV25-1,TGTGCCAGCAGTGAATATGGTCTTACAGGGCTCGAGCAGTACTTC,CASSEYGLTGLEQYF
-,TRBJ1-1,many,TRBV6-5,TGTGCCAGCAGTCTTGGAGGGTCAGGCACGAACACTGAAGCTTTCTTT,CASSLGGSGTNTEAFF
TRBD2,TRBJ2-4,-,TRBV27,TGTGCCAGCAGTGCGGGACTAGCGGGAGGGGCAAACATTCAGTACTTC,CASSAGLAGGANIQYF
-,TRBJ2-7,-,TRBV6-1,TGTGCCAGCAGGATGGGGACGGGAACCTACGAGCAGTACTTC,CASRMGTGTYEQYF
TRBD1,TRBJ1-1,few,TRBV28,TGTGCCAGCAAGACAGGGGCTGAAGCTTTCTTT,CASKTGAEAFF
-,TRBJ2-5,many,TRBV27,TGTGCCACCAAGGTCGTAGGCTTAATGGAGACCCAGTACTTC,CATKVVGLMETQYF
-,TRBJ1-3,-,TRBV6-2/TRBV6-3,TGTGCCAGCAGTCCGACAGTTGGAAACACCATATATTTT,CASSPTVGNTIYF
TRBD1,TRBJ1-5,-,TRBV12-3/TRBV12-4,TGTGCCAGCAGTGGGACAGGGGCGTCCCAGCCCCAGCATTTT,CASSGTGASQPQHF
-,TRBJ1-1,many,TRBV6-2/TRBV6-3,TGTGCCAGCAGTCGGGACGGACAGACTGAAGCTTTCTTT,CASSRDGQTEAFF
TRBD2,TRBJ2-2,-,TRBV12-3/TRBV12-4,TGTGCCAGCTCTTCTCTGGGACTAGCGGCCAAGAACACCGGGGAGCTGTTTTTT,CASSSLGLAAKNTGELFF
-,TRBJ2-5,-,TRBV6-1,TGTGCCAGCATGCAGGGGCCCTCGGGGACCCAGTACTTC,CASMQGPSGTQYF
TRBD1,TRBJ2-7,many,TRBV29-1,TGCAGCGTTGAAGACAGGACAGGGGAGATCTACGAGCAGTACTTC,CSVEDRTGEIYEQYF
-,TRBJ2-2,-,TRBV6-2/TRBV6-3,TGTGCCAGCAGTTACCGGAGTACCCCCCACCCTAACACCGGGGAGCTGTTTTTT,CASSYRSTPHPNTGELFF
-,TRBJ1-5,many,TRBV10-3,TGTGCCATCAGTGCAGGGAAGAGTCAGCCCCAGCATTTT,CAISAGKSQPQHF
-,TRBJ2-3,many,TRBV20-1,TGCAGTGCTGTCAGACGCACAGATACGCAGTATTTT,CSAVRRTDTQYF
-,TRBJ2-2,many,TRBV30,TGTGCCTGGTCGGGCGGACCGAACACCGGGGAGCTGTTTTTT,CAWSGGPNTGELFF
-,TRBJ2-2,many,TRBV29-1,TGCAGCGTTGGTAGCGGGAACACCGGGGAGCTGTTTTTT,CSVGSGNTGELFF
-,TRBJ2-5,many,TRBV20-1,TGCAGTGCTAGGGACCCAAGAATGGCTGGCAGGACGCAAGAGACCCAGTACTTC,CSARDPRMAGRTQETQYF
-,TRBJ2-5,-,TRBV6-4,TGTGCCAGCAGTTCCGACTGGGGGAGCGAGACCCAGTACTTC,CASSSDWGSETQYF
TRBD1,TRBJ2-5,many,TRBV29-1,TGCAGCGTTCTGACAGGGGGCCAGGAGACCCAGTACTTC,CSVLTGGQETQYF
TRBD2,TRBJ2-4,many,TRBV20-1,TGCAGTGCTCGGACTAGTGTGGACATTCAGTACTTC,CSARTSVDIQYF
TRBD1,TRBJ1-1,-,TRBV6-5,TGTGCCAGCAGTTCGAAGACAGGGATGAACACTGAAGCTTTCTTT,CASSSKTGMNTEAFF
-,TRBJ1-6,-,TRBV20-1,TGCAGTGCTACTCTTACCTATAATTCACCCCTCCACTTT,CSATLTYNSPLHF
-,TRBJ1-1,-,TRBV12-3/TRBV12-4,TGTGCCAGCAGTTTACCGACAGGCACTGAAGCTTTCTTT,CASSLPTGTEAFF
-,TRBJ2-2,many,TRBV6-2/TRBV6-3,TGTGCCAGCAGTAGGTCGAACACCGGGGAGCTGTCTTTT,CASSRSNTGELSF
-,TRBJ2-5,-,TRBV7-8,TGTGCCAGCAGTTTTCGGAGACAAGAGACCCAGTACTTC,CASSFRRQETQYF
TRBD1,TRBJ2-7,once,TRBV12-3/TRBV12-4,TGTGCCAGCAGTCCGGGGACAGGCCTGGACGAGCAGTACTTC,CASSPGTGLDEQYF
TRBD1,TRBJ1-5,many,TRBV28,TGTGCCAGTAAAGGGTCCCGGGACAGGCTCAATCAGCCCCAGCATTTT,CASKGSRDRLNQPQHF
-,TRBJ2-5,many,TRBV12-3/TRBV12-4,TGTGCCAGCAGTTTAAGTCTGGGTATTTTACAAGAGACCCAGTACTTC,CASSLSLGILQETQYF
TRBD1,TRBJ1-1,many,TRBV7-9,TGTGCCAGCAGTCCCGGGACAGCTATTGAAGCTTTCTTT,CASSPGTAIEAFF
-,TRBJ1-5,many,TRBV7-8,TGTGCCAGCAGCTTTACTGGGGCAACCGACAATCAGCCCCAGCATTTT,CASSFTGATDNQPQHF
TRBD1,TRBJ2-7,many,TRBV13,TGTGCCAGCAGCTTTACCGGGACAGGGGACAACGAGCAGTACTTC,CASSFTGTGDNEQYF
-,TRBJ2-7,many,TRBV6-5,TGTGCCAGCAGTTACTCGAGTGGGGGCCTGAGCTACGAGCAGTACTTC,CASSYSSGGLSYEQYF